The 8 T cell receptor beta chains below all came from one sample that was sequenced in a study of CD8 T cells in ankylosing spondylitis. TCRdb reprocessed the 5' RACE reads with MiXCR, giving one entry per CDR3 protein. This sample has roughly 130,000 distinct CDR3 sequences, with approximately 13% found just once. The specimen was blood, either unsorted or a sorted T cell fraction (not recorded which). These receptors were collected from a female donor with ankylosing spondylitis or in good health (not recorded which).

The DNA for the CDR3 is TGTGCCAGCAGTCCGACAGGGTACGGGAATGAGCAGTTCTTC. Translating gives CASSPTGYGNEQFF. This chain connects TRBV6-1 to TRBJ2-1; TRBD1 matches at 7 bases. V gave up 5 bases and J gave up 7 bases; unmatched junction bases: 8. Per germline, CDR1 MNHNS and CDR2 SASEGT. The CDR3 covers 14 residues.

The J gene is TRBJ2-7, the V gene TRBV5-4; 10 bases align to TRBD2. The germline CDR1 and CDR2 sequences are SGHNT and YYREEE (reference sequence). Losses at the gene ends were 3 bases for V and 2 bases for J; bases not matched to a gene: 8. The CDR3 length is 16 residues. As DNA, the CDR3 is TGTGCCAGCAGCTCCTCTAGCGGGAGTCAACCCTACGAGCAGTACTTC. Protein sequence: CASSSSSGSQPYEQYF.

This clonotype was found a few times. V gene TRBV12-3 or TRBV12-4 combines with J gene TRBJ2-5; either TRBD1 or TRBD2 may supply D (5 bases each). V lost 5 bases to trimming and J lost 3 bases, with 13 bases between them. This CDR3 spans 14 amino acids. The CDR3 loop is CASSPRDGKETQYF. The CDR3 nucleotides are TGTGCCAGCAGTCCCCGGGACGGGAAAGAGACCCAGTACTTC.

The chain is built from TRBV7-9 and TRBJ1-5, with D possibly matching TRBD1 (5 bases). Germline V lookup: CDR1 SEHNR, CDR2 FQNEAQ (reference sequence). The V end was cut by 1 base, the J end by 7 bases, with 14 bases between. The CDR3 covers 15 residues. The CDR3 reads CASSLGGEGGQPQHF. CDR3 nucleotides: TGTGCCAGCAGCTTAGGGGGGGAGGGCGGACAGCCCCAGCATTTT.

The V call is TRBV28, the J call TRBJ1-2, with D unresolved. Germline values: CDR1 MDHEN, CDR2 SYDVKM. The CDR3 runs 15 residues. With 3 bases removed from V and 0 bases from J, the gap between germline ends came to 11 bases. CDR3 residues: CASSFPGYANYGYTF. In DNA, the CDR3 is TGTGCCAGCAGTTTTCCCGGGTACGCTAACTATGGCTACACCTTC.

This clonotype was seen repeatedly, ten times or more. The V and J genes are TRBV7-6 and TRBJ2-1; 7 bases line up with TRBD1. The V gene end was trimmed by 1 base and the J gene end by 1 base; junction bases not matched to a gene: 4. CDR1 and CDR2 from the germline V gene are SGHVS and FNYEAQ. The CDR3 has 16 amino acids. CDR3 sequence (DNA): TGTGCCAGCAGCTTAGGGGGACAGTCTTCCTACAATGAGCAGTTCTTC. Amino acid sequence: CASSLGGQSSYNEQFF.

This chain links TRBV5-1 with TRBJ2-1; 9 bases are a match to TRBD2. After removal of 2 bases from V and 5 bases from J, the junction contained 5 bases not matched to a gene. The germline V gene has CDR1 SGHRS and CDR2 YFSETQ. This CDR3 is built from 15 residues. CDR3 sequence reads: CASSFYPSGDNEQFF. The CDR3 bases are TGCGCCAGCAGCTTTTATCCTAGCGGGGACAATGAGCAGTTCTTC.

This clonotype was seen repeatedly, ten times or more. The chain couples TRBV7-9 to TRBJ1-1; D ambiguous. The V end was cut by 0 bases, the J end by 2 bases, with 10 bases between. Germline V CDR1 and CDR2: SEHNR, FQNEAQ (reference sequence). This CDR3 contains 15 residues. This CDR3 is CASSLAGTSNTEAFF. DNA for the CDR3: TGTGCCAGCAGCTTAGCTGGTACGTCTAACACTGAAGCTTTCTTT.